Detailed here is one T cell receptor (beta chain). These data belong to a study of T cell changes during pregnancy in multiple sclerosis. Repertoires were generated with immunoSEQ multiplex PCR, while TCRdb's copy carries only in-frame clones and drops some. The sample has 70,000 to 85,000 clones; roughly 94% are singletons. Per the germline V gene, CDR1 is MNHEY and CDR2 is SMNVEV (reference sequence). This CDR3 has 16 residues. V dropped 2 bases and J dropped 0 bases, with 13 bases sitting between them. The material sequenced was peripheral blood, taken before pregnancy. This rearrangement joins TRBV27 to TRBJ1-1; the D is unclear. This sequence originates from a female donor with multiple sclerosis, enrolled in a pregnancy study. The CDR3 nucleotides are TGTGCCAGCAGTTTAGGCTTGACATATATGAACACTGAAGCTTTCTTT. This sequence encodes CASSLGLTYMNTEAFF.